This note documents a single T cell receptor (beta chain) sequence. Its specificity is unknown. This specimen comes from a study of CXCR3-negative and CXCR3-positive naive CD8 T cells. The V gene's germline CDR1 is MDHEN and CDR2 SYDVKM. The CDR3 loop spans 12 amino acids. Through 5' RACE with UMI labels, the TRB cDNA libraries were prepared. TCRdb reprocessed the 5' RACE reads, with one entry per CDR3 protein and no DNA. This sample contains about 120,000 distinct CDR3 sequences. Within the CD8+ T cell compartment, naive cells were CD45RO-CCR7+CD27+CD95-. Study-level findings and limits: CXCR3-negative naive cells had less hydrophobic TRB CDR3s than did CXCR3-positive naive cells.

The rearrangement uses TRBV28 and TRBJ2-7. The material sequenced was naive CXCR3+ CD8+ T cells from blood. Subset in this sample: CD45RO-CCR7+CD27+CD95- naive CD8+ T cells expressing CXCR3 (TNR3+). This clonotype was sampled from a human donor in good health. Some clones in this sample may be carry-over from other donors' samples. The CDR3 protein is CASSDLKYEQYF.